Listed below are T cell receptor beta chains from one sample, sequenced in a study of blood T cell repertoires in COVID-19. This table comes from immunoSEQ multiplex PCR, and its TCRdb copy is limited to in-frame clones, with some not included. The repertoire holds 100,000 to 150,000 clones, with 85% as singletons. The sequencing input was peripheral blood. All receptors come from a woman of 80 years or more with acute or convalescent COVID-19. Both conserved end residues are part of each CDR3. A D gene is named only where the DNA matches it firmly. Some rows mark clone size as missing; the rest say once, few, many or name a class of expanded clone.

CDR3 protein	CDR3 DNA	V gene	J gene	clone size	D gene
CSSRDREWTDTQYF	TGCAGCAGCCGGGACAGGGAATGGACAGATACGCAGTATTTT	TRBV29-1	TRBJ2-3	NA	TRBD1
CASSSVGGPNQPQHF	TGTGCCAGCAGCTCCGTCGGGGGGCCCAATCAGCCCCAGCATTTT	TRBV7-9	TRBJ1-5	once	NA
CASSLSGKSGNTIYF	TGTGCCAGCAGCCTCTCAGGGAAGTCAGGAAACACCATATATTTT	TRBV7-2	TRBJ1-3	once	NA
CASRTDRWGTEAFF	TGTGCCAGCAGGACGGACAGGTGGGGCACTGAAGCTTTCTTT	TRBV21-1	TRBJ1-1	NA	NA
CASSLALANTGELFF	TGTGCCAGCAGCTTAGCACTAGCAAACACCGGGGAGCTGTTTTTT	TRBV7-2	TRBJ2-2	NA	NA
CASSGTFTDTQYF	TGTGCCAGTAGTGGGACTTTCACAGATACGCAGTATTTT	TRBV19	TRBJ2-3	NA	NA
CATRPGQGVTGELFF	TGTGCCACCCGTCCTGGACAGGGAGTCACCGGGGAGCTGTTTTTT	TRBV15	TRBJ2-2	NA	TRBD1
CASSADRYGYTF	TGCGCCAGCAGCGCCGACAGATACGGCTACACCTTC	TRBV5-1	TRBJ1-2	NA	NA
CASSIFRGDYGYTF	TGTGCCAGTAGTATATTCAGGGGGGACTATGGCTACACCTTC	TRBV19	TRBJ1-2	NA	TRBD1
CASSQERRGGRGNEQFF	TGTGCCAGCAGCCAGGAGAGGCGGGGGGGCCGTGGAAATGAGCAGTTCTTC	TRBV4-2	TRBJ2-1	NA	TRBD2
CASSLAGGGTQYF	TGTGCCAGCAGTTTGGCAGGGGGTGGGACCCAGTACTTC	TRBV28	TRBJ2-5	NA	TRBD1
CASGETGRRVRETQYF	TGTGCCAGCGGAGAAACCGGCAGGAGGGTTCGGGAGACCCAGTACTTC	TRBV3-1/TRBV3-2	TRBJ2-5	NA	NA
CASSSAFLAGETQYF	TGCGCCAGCAGCTCAGCCTTTCTAGCGGGGGAGACCCAGTACTTC	TRBV5-1	TRBJ2-5	NA	TRBD2
CASSYRGPNQPQHF	TGTGCCAGCAGTTACAGGGGGCCTAATCAGCCCCAGCATTTT	TRBV6-5	TRBJ1-5	few	TRBD1
CASSEGQVYRETQYF	TGCGCCAGCAGTGAGGGGCAGGTTTATCGAGAGACCCAGTACTTC	TRBV10-2	TRBJ2-5	NA	NA
CASSLSDPRLAGLDEQFF	TGCGCCAGCAGCTTATCGGACCCACGACTAGCGGGGTTGGATGAGCAGTTCTTC	TRBV5-1	TRBJ2-1	NA	TRBD2
CASITWASGNTIYF	TGTGCCAGCATTACCTGGGCCTCTGGAAACACCATATATTTT	TRBV19	TRBJ1-3	NA	NA
CASSSDRVEEKLFF	TGCGCCAGCAGCTCCGACAGGGTGGAAGAAAAACTGTTTTTT	TRBV5-1	TRBJ1-4	few	TRBD1
CASSETQDQPQHF	TGTGCCAGCAGTGAAACACAAGATCAGCCCCAGCATTTT	TRBV6-1	TRBJ1-5	NA	NA
CASSSQGPRTEAFF	TGTGCCAGCAGCTCACAGGGTCCTCGCACTGAAGCTTTCTTT	TRBV11-1	TRBJ1-1	NA	NA
CASSHPTGNYGYTF	TGCGCCAGCAGCCATCCGACAGGGAACTATGGCTACACCTTC	TRBV4-3	TRBJ1-2	NA	TRBD1
CASRPRTAGKLFF	TGTGCCAGCAGACCTAGGACAGCCGGAAAACTGTTTTTT	TRBV28	TRBJ1-4	NA	NA
CSASSGEKLFF	TGCAGTGCTAGTTCGGGGGAAAAACTGTTTTTT	TRBV20-1	TRBJ1-4	once	NA
CASSQEEHSTEAFF	TGCGCCAGCAGCCAAGAGGAGCACTCCACTGAAGCTTTCTTT	TRBV4-3	TRBJ1-1	NA	NA
CASSLPGLQGSTDTQYF	TGTGCCAGCAGCTTACCCGGGCTCCAGGGGAGCACAGATACGCAGTATTTT	TRBV7-3	TRBJ2-3	NA	NA
CATRQGADYGYTF	TGTGCCACCAGGCAGGGGGCGGACTATGGCTACACCTTC	TRBV24-1	TRBJ1-2	NA	TRBD1
CASRQGWGETEAFF	TGTGCCAGCAGACAGGGGTGGGGTGAGACTGAAGCTTTCTTT	TRBV7-2	TRBJ1-1	NA	TRBD1
CASSPQGSVTLYGYTF	TGCGCCAGCAGCCCACAGGGGTCCGTCACCCTCTATGGCTACACCTTC	TRBV5-1	TRBJ1-2	once	TRBD1
CASSSGRTEGTSRPYGYTF	TGCGCCAGCAGTTCCGGACGGACCGAGGGCACGAGCCGGCCTTATGGCTACACCTTC	TRBV10-2	TRBJ1-2	NA	NA
CASSWGGSYGYTF	TGTGCCAGCAGCTGGGGAGGATCCTATGGCTACACCTTC	TRBV7-9	TRBJ1-2	NA	NA
CASSPKGGSTDTQYF	TGTGCCAGCAGCCCCAAGGGGGGGAGCACAGATACGCAGTATTTT	TRBV4-2	TRBJ2-3	NA	NA
CASSQGGGGRGSPLHF	TGTGCCAGCAGCCAAGGGGGCGGAGGCAGGGGTTCACCCCTCCACTTT	TRBV3-1/TRBV3-2	TRBJ1-6	NA	NA
CATSDGQGWPQHF	TGTGCCACCAGTGATGGACAGGGGTGGCCCCAGCATTTT	TRBV24-1	TRBJ1-5	NA	TRBD1
CSGSRNTEAFF	TGCAGTGGGTCCAGGAACACTGAAGCTTTCTTT	TRBV20-1	TRBJ1-1	NA	NA
CASSEQGSRAGNTIYF	TGTGCCAGCAGTGAGCAGGGAAGTAGGGCTGGAAACACCATATATTTT	TRBV6-1	TRBJ1-3	NA	NA
CASSLGTLSYEQYF	TGTGCCAGCAGCTTGGGGACTCTCTCCTACGAGCAGTACTTC	TRBV11-1	TRBJ2-7	NA	NA
CTSSRGDSWYGYTF	TGCACCAGCAGCCGGGGGGACAGCTGGTATGGCTACACCTTC	TRBV1	TRBJ1-2	NA	NA
CASSLNRVTDTQYF	TGTGCCAGCAGCTTAAACAGGGTTACAGATACGCAGTATTTT	TRBV7-9	TRBJ2-3	NA	NA
CASGLASGQNNEQFF	TGTGCTAGTGGTTTGGCCTCGGGACAGAACAATGAGCAGTTCTTC	TRBV12-5	TRBJ2-1	NA	TRBD1
CASSLRPQGAGGHGYTF	TGTGCCAGCAGTTTAAGGCCACAGGGGGCCGGCGGTCATGGCTACACCTTC	TRBV27	TRBJ1-2	NA	TRBD1
CASRKGQGDYGYTF	TGTGCCTCCCGAAAGGGGCAAGGGGATTATGGCTACACCTTC	TRBV2	TRBJ1-2	NA	NA
CSVGWGQGYEKLFF	TGCAGCGTCGGGTGGGGACAGGGTTATGAAAAACTGTTTTTT	TRBV29-1	TRBJ1-4	NA	TRBD1
CASSEAEDRNPPSFF	TGTGCCAGCAGTGAAGCGGAGGACAGAAACCCCCCCTCTTTCTTT	TRBV2	TRBJ1-1	NA	NA
CAISEGTEAWLDTQYF	TGTGCCATCAGTGAAGGGACAGAAGCTTGGCTTGATACGCAGTATTTT	TRBV10-3	TRBJ2-3	NA	TRBD1
CASSPQGQGTQPQHF	TGTGCCAGCTCACCACAGGGACAGGGGACTCAGCCCCAGCATTTT	TRBV18	TRBJ1-5	NA	TRBD1
CAGTSGVPQETQYF	TGTGCCGGGACTAGCGGGGTTCCCCAAGAGACCCAGTACTTC	TRBV2	TRBJ2-5	NA	TRBD2
CASSFPRSTDTQYF	TGTGCCAGCAGCTTCCCCCGGAGCACAGATACGCAGTATTTT	TRBV5-4	TRBJ2-3	once	NA
CASSPEQGVYGYTF	TGCGCCAGCAGCCCGGAACAGGGGGTATATGGCTACACCTTC	TRBV5-1	TRBJ1-2	few	TRBD1
CASKGTAWENTEAFF	TGTGCCAGTAAGGGGACAGCCTGGGAGAACACTGAAGCTTTCTTT	TRBV19	TRBJ1-1	NA	TRBD1
CASSQDLGGNQPQHF	TGCGCCAGCAGCCAAGATCTAGGTGGCAATCAGCCCCAGCATTTT	TRBV4-3	TRBJ1-5	NA	NA
CASSDSGKETEAFF	TGTGCCAGCAGTGACTCCGGGAAGGAGACTGAAGCTTTCTTT	TRBV6-4	TRBJ1-1	NA	NA
CASSPRVLNTEAFF	TGTGCCAGCAGCCCCCGGGTTCTGAACACTGAAGCTTTCTTT	TRBV14	TRBJ1-1	NA	NA
CASRLMTDSGNTIYF	TGTGCCAGCAGATTAATGACAGACTCTGGAAACACCATATATTTT	TRBV6-5	TRBJ1-3	NA	NA
CASSGLTGNLAPLHF	TGTGCCAGCAGTGGTTTGACAGGGAATTTGGCACCCCTCCACTTT	TRBV6-2/TRBV6-3	TRBJ1-6	NA	TRBD1
CASSRDTRRAFF	TGTGCCAGCAGCCGGGACACCCGAAGAGCTTTCTTT	TRBV5-6	TRBJ1-1	once	NA